A single sample is the source of the 11 T cell receptor beta chains below, sequenced in a study of blood T cells in healthy people across ages. It was with a sample-barcoded 5' primer and a J-beta primer mix that a second PCR of about 7 to 12 cycles was run. One entry per CDR3 protein, called by TCRdb with MiXCR from the 5' RACE reads. The repertoire consists of roughly 1.5 million distinct CDR3 sequences, with roughly 43% occurring once and the leading ten covering over 3.5%. Sequenced material: blood. The receptors were sampled from a woman between 18 and 30 years old in good health.

This chain links TRBV7-9 with TRBJ2-3; D unclear. The CDR3 is made up of 16 amino acids. V lost 6 bases and J lost 2, with 18 bases in between. Germline CDR1 SEHNR, CDR2 FQNEAQ (reference sequence). CDR3 protein: CASRPAQRASTDTQYF. Here the CDR3 DNA reads TGTGCCAGCAGACCCGCTCAAAGGGCCTCCACAGATACGCAGTATTTT.

This clonotype was seen only a few times. This chain joins TRBV19 and TRBJ2-5; no firm D call. The J call may not be correct, given that the DNA end is closer to TRBJ2-7. The CDR3 consists of 13 residues. CDR1 and CDR2 from the germline V gene are LNHDA and SQIVND (reference sequence). CDR3 nucleotides: TGTGCCAGTAGTTTCGGGCCCCCCAACGAGCAGTACTTC. Protein sequence: CASSFGPPNEQYF.

The rearrangement joins TRBV6-2 or TRBV6-3 to TRBJ2-4; 10 positions agree with TRBD2. The germline gives CDR1 MNHEY, CDR2 SVGEGT. V lost 4 bases to trimming and J lost 6 bases; unmatched junction nucleotides: 3. This CDR3 is built from 14 residues. DNA for the CDR3: TGTGCCAGCAGTTTGGGACTAGCGTTAAACATTCAGTACTTC. Encoded protein: CASSLGLALNIQYF.

The genes are TRBV21-1 and TRBJ1-5. TRBV21-1 constitutes a pseudogene. The CDR3 spans 14 residues. The CDR3 here is CASSKSDTNQPQHF. The CDR3 bases are TGTGCCAGCAGCAAATCGGACACAAATCAGCCCCAGCATTTT.

The V call is TRBV29-1, the J call TRBJ2-3; D possibly corresponds to TRBD1 (6 bases). V lost 6 bases and J 3 bases, leaving 10 bases between the germline ends. Germline V gene data show CDR1 as SQVTM and CDR2 as ANQGSEA. This CDR3 has 12 amino acids. The CDR3 loop is CSVQGNTDTQYF. The DNA of the CDR3 is TGCAGCGTGCAGGGGAATACAGATACGCAGTATTTT.

This clonotype has just a few counts. The chain employs TRBV12-3 or TRBV12-4 and TRBJ1-2; D not resolved. V lost 6 bases and J lost 6, with 14 bases in between. The CDR3 extends over 13 amino acids. In DNA form, the CDR3 reads TGTGCCAGCAGCGGACGTAATAGCCATGGCTACACCTTC. Translated, it gives CASSGRNSHGYTF.

The V and J genes are TRBV20-1 and TRBJ1-1; possible D gene TRBD1, 6 bases. Germline assignment: CDR1 DFQATT and CDR2 SNEGSKA (reference sequence). Trimming shortened V by 4 bases and J by 1 base, and 10 bases separated the two germline ends. This CDR3 has 13 amino acids. The CDR3 coding sequence is TGCAGTGCTACCTGGACAGAGAACACTGAAGCTTTCTTT. Its protein product is CSATWTENTEAFF.

The chain joins TRBV27 to TRBJ2-5, with TRBD2 as a possible D gene (7 bases). The DNA end lines up better with TRBJ2-7; the J call may be wrong. In germline, CDR1 is MNHEY, CDR2 SMNVEV (reference sequence). CDR3 length: 14 amino acids. The CDR3 region is CASNLQGGEYEQYF. The CDR3 DNA sequence: TGTGCCAGCAACCTACAGGGAGGGGAGTACGAGCAGTACTTC.

The chain combines TRBV4-3 with TRBJ1-1; possible D gene TRBD1, 6 bases. Germline CDR1 reads LGHNA; CDR2 reads YSLEER. V was pared by 4 bases and J by 4 bases, with 19 bases between. The CDR3 loop spans 16 amino acids. The CDR3 loop reads CASSLGALLMGTEAFF. In nucleotides, the CDR3 is TGCGCCAGCAGCCTGGGGGCGCTTCTCATGGGCACTGAAGCTTTCTTT.

This chain joins TRBV20-1 and TRBJ2-1; 7 bases are shared with TRBD2. CDR1 and CDR2 (germline): DFQATT, SNEGSKA (reference sequence). Losses at the gene ends were 7 bases for V and 3 bases for J; bases not matched to a gene: 6. This CDR3 contains 13 residues. CDR3 coding DNA: TGCAGTGGGGCGGGCGGGGGCTACAATGAGCAGTTCTTC. Protein sequence: CSGAGGGYNEQFF.

This clonotype turned up a few times. The chain combines TRBV19 with TRBJ2-1; D is undetermined. The CDR3 is made up of 13 amino acids. Trimming stripped 3 bases from V and 8 bases from J, with 11 bases between. Germline V gene sequence: CDR1 LNHDA, CDR2 SQIVND (reference sequence). The CDR3 here is CASSMVHRYEQFF. DNA of the CDR3: TGTGCCAGTAGTATGGTCCATCGCTATGAGCAGTTCTTC.